This T cell receptor beta chain emerged from a study of OX40 agonist ivuxolimab in advanced cancers. As for the study in general: Patients with hepatocellular carcinoma, melanoma, renal cell or head and neck cancer made up the dose-escalation patients.

Study-wide findings and caveats: By week 6 at 0.1 to 3.0 mg/kg, blood CD4+ and CD8+ T cells had expanded clonally. It was also the case that some nonresponders had low normalized T-cell clonal expansion.

Systemic immunosuppression or a history of autoimmune disease excluded patients. Concerning this clone itself: Its antigen remains unidentified.

Generated by immunoSEQ multiplex PCR, the TCRdb table keeps only in-frame clones and is missing some. Altogether tens of thousands of clones are present, about 89% being singletons, with the ten largest covering roughly 25%. The sequencing here drew on CD4+ or CD8+ T cells sorted from blood, taken in a trial of the OX40 agonist ivuxolimab. The source is an adult with an advanced solid tumor such as melanoma, head and neck, liver or kidney cancer.

The CDR3 protein is CASRDPYSPLHF. As DNA, the CDR3 is TGTGCCAGCAGAGACCCCTATTCACCCCTCCACTTT. V is TRBV27 and J is TRBJ1-6; no definite D call. V was shortened by 6 bases and J by 8 bases, with 8 bases between the two germline ends. Germline CDR1 and CDR2: MNHEY and SMNVEV (reference sequence). The CDR3 length is 12 residues.